This TCR beta chain appears in the sequencing data of a study of post-analysis software for immune sequencing data. Overall study: Relapsing-remitting, secondary progressive and progressive-relapsing forms of multiple sclerosis all featured among disease courses.

V lost 5 bases to trimming and J lost 5 bases, with 15 bases between them. Germline V CDR1 and CDR2: MNHEY, SMNVEV (reference sequence). The CDR3 is made up of 14 amino acids. Comment on this clonotype: Its antigen is still unknown.

Libraries were made from TCR beta cDNA, and they carried unique molecular identifiers. Input amounts of about 0.85 to 10 million T cells were used. These gave roughly 0.5 million cDNA molecules, so each molecule approximated one T cell. MiXCR was run by TCRdb on the PCR reads, yielding one entry per CDR3 protein. Among hundreds of thousands of distinct CDR3 sequences, 35% to 40% were seen once, and the ten largest hold 4% to 6%. Whole-study results and caveats: Batch-mates among the samples co-clustered strongly by F measure. Significantly decreased normalized Chao1 diversity was recorded for multiple sclerosis patients relative to controls. TRBV5-6, TRBV5-1 and TRBV20-1 belonged to a set of roughly five TRBV segments that were more frequent in patients than controls.

Sequences were obtained from blood. This clonotype was obtained from a girl between 10 and 17 years old with multiple sclerosis. V usage is TRBV27 and J usage is TRBJ1-1, with D maybe TRBD1 (5 bases). The CDR3 spells CASSLRAGQTEAFF. The DNA for the CDR3 is TGTGCCAGCAGTCTACGAGCAGGGCAAACTGAAGCTTTCTTT.